This TCR beta chain came from a study of response to subunit inactivated influenza vaccine. TCRdb passed the RT-PCR reads through MiXCR, listing each CDR3 protein once. The sample holds 560,000 or so distinct CDR3 sequences, approximately 7.1% seen once. This clonotype has just a few counts. V lost 2 bases, J lost 5 bases, and 16 bases lay in between. The CDR3 spans 16 residues. Germline V gene lookup returns CDR1 SGHVS and CDR2 FNYEAQ. This TCR derives from a man aged 45 to 75 who received an inactivated influenza vaccine. Source: PBMCs from blood, taken approximately 25 months after vaccination. The chain links TRBV7-6 to TRBJ2-1, with D perhaps matching TRBD1 (6 bases). DNA for the CDR3: TGTGCCAGCAGCTTAAATTGGCAGGGGCATAACAATGAGCAGTTCTTC. Translation gives CASSLNWQGHNNEQFF.